This TCR beta chain was sequenced during a study of blood T cell repertoires in COVID-19. Looked up from germline, CDR1 is KGHDR and CDR2 is SFDVKD. The CDR3 contains 16 residues. The J segment lost 4 bases and the V segment lost 4 bases, leaving 7 bases of the junction unmatched. Some clones are missing from TCRdb's copy, which holds only in-frame ones; the method was immunoSEQ multiplex PCR. The table lists around 310,000 clones, around 91% of them singletons, with around 9.5% in the top ten. This sequence originates from a woman between 35 and 50 years old who had recovered from COVID-19. Material for sequencing was PBMCs or T cells enriched from blood (not recorded which). The chain uses TRBV24-1 and TRBJ2-3; 10 nucleotides match TRBD2. This chain's CDR3 is CATSEPTSGEADTQYF. CDR3 DNA: TGTGCCACCAGTGAGCCTACTAGCGGGGAGGCAGATACGCAGTATTTT.